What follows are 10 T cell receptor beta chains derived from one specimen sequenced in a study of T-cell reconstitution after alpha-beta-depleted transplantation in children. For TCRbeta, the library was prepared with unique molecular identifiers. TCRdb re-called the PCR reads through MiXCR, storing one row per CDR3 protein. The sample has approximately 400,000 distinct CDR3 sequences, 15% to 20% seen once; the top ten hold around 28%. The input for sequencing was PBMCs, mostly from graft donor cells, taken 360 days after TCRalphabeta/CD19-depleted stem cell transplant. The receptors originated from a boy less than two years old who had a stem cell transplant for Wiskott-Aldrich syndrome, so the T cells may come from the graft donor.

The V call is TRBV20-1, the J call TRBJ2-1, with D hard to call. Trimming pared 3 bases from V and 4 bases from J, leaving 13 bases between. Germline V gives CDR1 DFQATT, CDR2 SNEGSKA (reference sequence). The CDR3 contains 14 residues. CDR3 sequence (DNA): TGCAGTGCTAGGATTCCGCCCTATTACAATGAGCAGTTCTTC. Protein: CSARIPPYYNEQFF.

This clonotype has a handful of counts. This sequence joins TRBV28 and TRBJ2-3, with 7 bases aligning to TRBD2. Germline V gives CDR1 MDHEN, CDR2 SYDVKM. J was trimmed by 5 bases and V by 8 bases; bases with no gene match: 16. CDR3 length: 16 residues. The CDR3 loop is CASRTVGRLARDTQYF. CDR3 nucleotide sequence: TGTGCCAGCCGAACGGTGGGAAGACTAGCCCGAGATACGCAGTATTTT.

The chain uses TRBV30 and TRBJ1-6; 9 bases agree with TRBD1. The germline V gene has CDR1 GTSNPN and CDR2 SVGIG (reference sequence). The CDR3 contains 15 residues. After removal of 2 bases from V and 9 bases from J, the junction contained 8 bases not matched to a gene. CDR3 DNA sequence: TGTGCCTGGAGTCCCGTGGGACAGGGAATTTCACCCCTCCACTTT. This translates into CAWSPVGQGISPLHF.

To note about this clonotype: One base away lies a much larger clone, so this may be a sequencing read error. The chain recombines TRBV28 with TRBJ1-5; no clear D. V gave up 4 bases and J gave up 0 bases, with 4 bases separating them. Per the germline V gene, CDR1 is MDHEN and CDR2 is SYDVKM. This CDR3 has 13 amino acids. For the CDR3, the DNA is TGTGCCAGCAGTTGGGGTAGCAATCAGCCCCAGCATTTT. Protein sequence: CASSWGSNQPQHF.

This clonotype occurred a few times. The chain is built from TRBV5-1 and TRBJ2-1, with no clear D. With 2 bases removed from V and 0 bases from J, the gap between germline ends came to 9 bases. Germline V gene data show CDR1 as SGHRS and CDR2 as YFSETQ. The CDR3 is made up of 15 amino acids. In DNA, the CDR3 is TGCGCCAGCAGCTTCGCGAAAAGCTCCTACAATGAGCAGTTCTTC. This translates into CASSFAKSSYNEQFF. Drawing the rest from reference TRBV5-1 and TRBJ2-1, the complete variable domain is KAGVTQTPRYLIKTRGQQVTLSCSPISGHRSVSWYQQTPGQGLQFLFEYFSETQRNKGNFPGRFSGRQFSNSRSEMNVSTLELGDSALYLCASSFAKSSYNEQFFGPGTRLTVL.

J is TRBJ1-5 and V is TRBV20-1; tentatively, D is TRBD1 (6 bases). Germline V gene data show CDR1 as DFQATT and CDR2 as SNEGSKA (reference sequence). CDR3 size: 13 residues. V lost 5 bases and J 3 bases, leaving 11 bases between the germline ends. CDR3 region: CSARRQDNQPQHF. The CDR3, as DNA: TGCAGTGCTCGAAGACAGGACAATCAGCCCCAGCATTTT.

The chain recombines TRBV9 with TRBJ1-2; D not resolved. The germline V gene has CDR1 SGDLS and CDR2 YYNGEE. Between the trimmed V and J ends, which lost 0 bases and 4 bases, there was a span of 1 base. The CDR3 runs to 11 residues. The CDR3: CASSVGYGYTF. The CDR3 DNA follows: TGTGCCAGCAGCGTAGGCTATGGCTACACCTTC.

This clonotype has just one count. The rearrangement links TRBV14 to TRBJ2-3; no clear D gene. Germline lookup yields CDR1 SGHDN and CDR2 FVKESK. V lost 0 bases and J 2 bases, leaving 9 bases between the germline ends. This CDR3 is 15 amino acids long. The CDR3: CASSQEVVPTDTQYF. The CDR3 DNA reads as TGTGCCAGCAGCCAAGAGGTCGTCCCCACAGATACGCAGTATTTT.

In nucleotides, the CDR3 is TGCAGCGGCCGGGGACACACGAACACTGAAGCTTTCTTT. Translating gives CSGRGHTNTEAFF. The chain links TRBV29-1 to TRBJ1-1, with D perhaps matching TRBD1 (6 bases). CDR1 and CDR2 from the germline V gene are SQVTM and ANQGSEA. This CDR3 is built from 13 residues. V lost 7 bases and J 1 base, leaving 13 bases between the germline ends.

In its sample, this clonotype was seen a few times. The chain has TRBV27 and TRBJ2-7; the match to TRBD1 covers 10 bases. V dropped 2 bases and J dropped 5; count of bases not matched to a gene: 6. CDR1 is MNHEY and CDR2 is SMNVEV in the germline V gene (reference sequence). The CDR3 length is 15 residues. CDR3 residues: CASSLGQDRGDEQYF. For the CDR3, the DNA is TGTGCCAGCAGTTTAGGCCAGGACAGGGGGGACGAGCAGTACTTC.